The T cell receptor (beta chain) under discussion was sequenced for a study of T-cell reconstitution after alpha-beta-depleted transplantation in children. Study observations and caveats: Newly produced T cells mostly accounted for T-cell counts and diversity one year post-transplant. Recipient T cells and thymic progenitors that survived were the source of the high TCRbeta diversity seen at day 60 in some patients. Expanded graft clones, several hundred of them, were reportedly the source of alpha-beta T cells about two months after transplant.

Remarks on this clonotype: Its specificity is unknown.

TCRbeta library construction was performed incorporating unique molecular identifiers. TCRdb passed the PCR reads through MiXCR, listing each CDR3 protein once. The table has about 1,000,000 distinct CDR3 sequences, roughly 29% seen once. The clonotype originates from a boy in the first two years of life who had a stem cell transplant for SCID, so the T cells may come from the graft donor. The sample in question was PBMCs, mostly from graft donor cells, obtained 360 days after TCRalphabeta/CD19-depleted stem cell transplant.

CDR3 nucleotide sequence: TGTGCCAGCAGTTTATACAGTCGGGGACGAGGGTCCGAGCAGTACTTC. Translating it yields CASSLYSRGRGSEQYF. The V gene is TRBV27, the J gene TRBJ2-7, with D possibly being TRBD1 or TRBD2 (5 bases each). Trimming took 1 base from V and 6 from J, leaving 19 bases between them. The length of the CDR3 is 16 residues. Per the germline V gene, CDR1 is MNHEY and CDR2 is SMNVEV (reference sequence).